Included here is one TCR beta chain sequence, with context. Its matching antigen is unknown. The entry originates in a study of PD-1 blockade in classical Hodgkin lymphoma. Broader study findings: Baseline TCR diversity was reportedly lower in newly diagnosed patients than healthy donors. By cycle point C4D1, TCR diversity had risen significantly in CD4+ cells (but not CD8+ cells).

The time point denotes: cycle 4 day 1 (C4D1), after less than 7 weeks of nivolumab. In every patient, relapse followed autologous stem cell transplantation, while exposure to brentuximab vedotin differed. From thawed PBMCs, CD4+ T cells were purified using magnetic negative selection. Patients reached a best response of complete response, partial response or progressive disease. Data came from immunoSEQ multiplex PCR; TCRdb stores just in-frame clones and leaves some out. The repertoire holds around 30,000 clones, roughly 86% seen once, with more than 0.35% in the top ten. With 3 bases removed from V and 4 bases from J, the gap between germline ends came to 16 bases. There are 16 residues in the CDR3. In germline, CDR1 is MNHEY, CDR2 SVGAGI.

This TCR derives from a human donor with classical Hodgkin lymphoma. Material: CD4+ T cells from blood, obtained before the fourth cycle of nivolumab. This chain joins TRBV6-5 and TRBJ1-3, with D hard to call. The chain's CDR3 is CASSYASPGFGNTIYF. DNA of the CDR3: TGTGCCAGCAGTTATGCAAGTCCGGGGTTCGGAAACACCATATATTTT.